This T cell receptor beta chain was observed in a study of neurological immune-mediated disorders. This clonotype was counted at least ten times. The antigen is undetermined. Synthesis of cDNA was accomplished via 5'RACE employing 10-nucleotide random UMIs. Each CDR3 protein is one row after TCRdb ran MiXCR on the 5' RACE reads. There are 65,000 to 90,000 distinct CDR3 sequences in the sample; 10% to 13% occur only once, and 1.8% lies in the top ten. Points from the study as a whole: The expanded clones of different subjects shared no CDR3 amino acid sequences (suggesting private repertoires in all groups).

J lost 7 bases, V lost 5 bases, and 8 bases had no gene match. Per the germline V gene, CDR1 is MNHEY and CDR2 is SMNVEV (reference sequence). The CDR3 totals 16 residues. Blood bank volunteers in Maryland, USA, served as healthy controls. 2 million PBMCs stored at -80 C were the source of the unsorted libraries. The V call is TRBV27, the J call TRBJ2-3, with 14 bases that match TRBD2. The source material was PBMCs. This receptor was obtained from a man in his forties in good health. The CDR3 region is CASSPETSGGANTQYF. CDR3 bases: TGTGCCAGCAGTCCCGAGACTAGCGGGGGGGCGAATACGCAGTATTTT.